This T cell receptor beta chain was found in a study of T-cell memory formation after mild COVID-19 (TCRdb year 2021). About the study as a whole: TCR sequence clusters from the two donors were largely donor specific. T-cell clones expanding and contracting after mild COVID-19 in two donors were tracked by longitudinal TCRalpha and TCRbeta repertoire sequencing. The cohort was made up of two young adult volunteers, one female and one male, who were previously healthy.

Ficoll-Paque density gradient centrifugation was used to isolate PBMCs. The CDR3 starts with the cysteine, ends with the phenylalanine, and has 14 residues. Just the 42-base CDR3 DNA is kept, in frame starting at base 1. Trimming accounts for 6 bases at V and 4 bases at J, while the number of junction bases matched to no gene is 6. This clonotype came up a few times. No antigen is known for it. Base qualities were left out, and no much larger clone turns up one base away. Summary of the overall study and its limitations: The study covered only a couple of mild cases, and larger cohorts including severe cases with pre-infection samples were considered necessary. Clones that contracted from day 15 to 85 showed balanced CD4/CD8 phenotypes, whereas a second wave of clones that expanded from day 15 to 37 leaned towards CD4+. Some responding clones were detected in pre-infection memory, which suggested that pre-existing cross-reactive memory T cells had joined the SARS-CoV-2 response. Contracting CD4+ clones turned up mainly in the CM and EM memory subsets, whereas EMRA was where CD8+ clones were enriched. SARS-CoV-2 specificity was not confirmed for the second-wave clones peaking on day 37.

Data came from an Illumina NovaSeq 6000. TCRalpha and TCRbeta cDNA libraries were constructed by 5'RACE with constant-segment primers, with sample barcodes and unique molecular identifiers being introduced. Trizol reagent was used to extract RNA from every sample. Library amplification was performed in two PCR steps, and a second sample barcode and Illumina TruSeq adapters were introduced in the second step. Sequencing of the libraries was done on an Illumina NovaSeq, producing 2 x 150 bp paired-end reads. On the study's bioinformatics: The reads were demultiplexed and collapsed into UMI-guided consensus sequences using migec v1.2.7. Using mixcr v2.1.11, UMI consensuses were aligned to TRA and TRB V and J templates and then assembled into clonotypes. Clonotypes were classified as expanded or contracted when called significant by both edgeR and NoisET, with noise models trained on biological replicates. For edgeR calls, a false discovery rate-adjusted p below 0.01 and a log2 fold-change threshold of 1 were applied. As an exploratory analysis of dynamics, max-normalized trajectories of the 1000 most abundant clonotypes were examined with PCA combined with hierarchical clustering. Separately sequenced CD4+ and CD8+ repertoires were used to assign the CD4 or CD8 phenotype of responding clones. The public reads were reanalyzed by TCRdb: fastp trimming at Q25, MiXCR alignment, in-frame beta chains only. Merged by CDR3 protein, the rows form single entries marked with the most common genes and DNA. The V and J calls here are based on TCRdb, not the publication. The sample has 300,000 to 350,000 distinct CDR3 sequences on record, approximately 20% of them singletons. Jointly, the top ten make up 20% to 25% of the sample.

This receptor was obtained from a man younger than 35 who had mild COVID-19 (a few samples of this study predate the infection). The sample titles of this study are shuffled in the database, so cell type and time point are left out; the donor was told from shared clones. Sequencing was performed on PBMCs or a T cell subset sorted from them (not recorded which). Rearrangement joined TRBV12-3 or TRBV12-4 to TRBJ1-5; 7 of the junction bases match TRBD1. In nucleotides, the sequence is TGTGCCAGCAGCCTCACAGGGGCGAATCAGCCCCAGCATTTT. Protein translation: CASSLTGANQPQHF.